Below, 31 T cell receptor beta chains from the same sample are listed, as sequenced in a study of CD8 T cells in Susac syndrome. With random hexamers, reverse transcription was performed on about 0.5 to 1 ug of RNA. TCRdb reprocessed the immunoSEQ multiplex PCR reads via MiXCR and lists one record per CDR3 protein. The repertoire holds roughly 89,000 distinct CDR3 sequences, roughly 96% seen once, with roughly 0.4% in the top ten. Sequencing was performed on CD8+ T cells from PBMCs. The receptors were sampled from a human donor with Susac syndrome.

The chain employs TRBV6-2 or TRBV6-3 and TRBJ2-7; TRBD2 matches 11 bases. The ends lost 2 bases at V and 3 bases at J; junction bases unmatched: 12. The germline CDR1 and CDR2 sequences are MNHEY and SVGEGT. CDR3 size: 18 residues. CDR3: CASSYDVTGTSGFYEQYF. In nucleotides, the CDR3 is TGTGCCAGCAGTTACGACGTGACCGGGACTAGCGGCTTCTACGAGCAGTACTTC.

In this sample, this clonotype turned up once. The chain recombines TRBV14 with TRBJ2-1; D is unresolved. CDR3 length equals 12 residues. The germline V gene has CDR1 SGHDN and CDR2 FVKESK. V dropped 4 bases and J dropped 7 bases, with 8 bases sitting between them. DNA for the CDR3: TGTGCCAGCAGCCCGCGAATGAATGAGCAGTTCTTC. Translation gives CASSPRMNEQFF.

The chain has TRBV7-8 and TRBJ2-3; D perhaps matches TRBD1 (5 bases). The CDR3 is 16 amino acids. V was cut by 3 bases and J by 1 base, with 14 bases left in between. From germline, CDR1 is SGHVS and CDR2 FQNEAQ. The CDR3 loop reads CASSFTAVGGTDTQYF. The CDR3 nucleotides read TGTGCCAGCAGCTTTACCGCGGTAGGGGGCACAGATACGCAGTATTTT.

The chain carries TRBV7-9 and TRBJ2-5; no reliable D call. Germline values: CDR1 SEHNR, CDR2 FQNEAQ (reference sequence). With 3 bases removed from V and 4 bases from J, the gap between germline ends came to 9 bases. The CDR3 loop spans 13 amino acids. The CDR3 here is CASSFVPIETQYF. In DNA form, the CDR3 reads TGTGCCAGCAGCTTTGTTCCGATAGAGACCCAGTACTTC.

Here the CDR3 DNA reads TGTGCCAGCAGCCAACATACCGGGACAGGGTCTTCCAATGAGCAGTTCTTC. It encodes CASSQHTGTGSSNEQFF. The chain combines TRBV3-1 with TRBJ2-1, with TRBD1 matching 9 bases. Germline CDR1 and CDR2: LGHDT and YNNKEL (reference sequence). V dropped 2 bases and J dropped 6; count of bases not matched to a gene: 11. The CDR3 contains 17 residues.

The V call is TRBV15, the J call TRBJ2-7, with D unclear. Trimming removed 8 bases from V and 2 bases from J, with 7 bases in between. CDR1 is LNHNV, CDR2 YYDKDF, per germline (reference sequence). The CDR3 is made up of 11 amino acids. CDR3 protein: CATGGTYEQYF. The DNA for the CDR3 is TGTGCCACCGGCGGTACCTACGAGCAGTACTTC. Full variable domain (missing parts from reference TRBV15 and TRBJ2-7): DAMVIQNPRYQVTQFGKPVTLSCSQTLNHNVMYWYQQKSSQAPKLLFHYYDKDFNNEADTPDNFQSRRPNTSFCFLDIRSPGLGDTAMYLCATGGTYEQYFGPGTRLTVT.

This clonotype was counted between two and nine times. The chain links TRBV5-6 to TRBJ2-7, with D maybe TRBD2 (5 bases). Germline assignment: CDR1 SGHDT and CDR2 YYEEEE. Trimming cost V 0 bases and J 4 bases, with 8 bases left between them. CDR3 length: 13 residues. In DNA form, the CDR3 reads TGTGCCAGCAGCTTGGTCGGCGGGTACGAGCAGTACTTC. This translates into CASSLVGGYEQYF.

In DNA form, the CDR3 reads TGTGCCAGCAAAAGGAACACTGAAGCTTTCTTT. This sequence encodes CASKRNTEAFF. The V and J genes are TRBV27 and TRBJ1-1; D is unclear. The CDR3 is made up of 11 amino acids. Trimming cost V 7 bases and J 1 base, with 4 bases left between them. Germline V lookup: CDR1 MNHEY, CDR2 SMNVEV (reference sequence).

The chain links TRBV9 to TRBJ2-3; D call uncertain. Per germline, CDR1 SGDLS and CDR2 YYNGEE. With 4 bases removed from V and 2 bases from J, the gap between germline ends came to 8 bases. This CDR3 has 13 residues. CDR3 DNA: TGTGCCAGCAGCACCAGCTACACAGATACGCAGTATTTT. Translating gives CASSTSYTDTQYF.

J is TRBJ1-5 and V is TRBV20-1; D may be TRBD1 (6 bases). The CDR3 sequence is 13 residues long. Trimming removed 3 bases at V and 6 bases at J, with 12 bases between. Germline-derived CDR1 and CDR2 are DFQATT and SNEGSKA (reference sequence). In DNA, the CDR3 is TGCAGTGCTAGGGAACAGGGTCCTCAGCCCCAGCATTTT. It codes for CSAREQGPQPQHF.

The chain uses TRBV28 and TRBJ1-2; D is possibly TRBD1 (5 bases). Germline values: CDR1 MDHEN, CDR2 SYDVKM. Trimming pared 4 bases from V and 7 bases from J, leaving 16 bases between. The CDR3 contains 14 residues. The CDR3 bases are TGTGCCAGCAGTTCCCCACAGGAAATGGCTGGCTACACCTTC. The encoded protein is CASSSPQEMAGYTF.

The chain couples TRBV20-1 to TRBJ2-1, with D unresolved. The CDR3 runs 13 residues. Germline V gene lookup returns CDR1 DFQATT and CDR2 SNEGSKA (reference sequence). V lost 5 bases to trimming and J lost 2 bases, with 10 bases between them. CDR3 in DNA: TGCAGTGCTCAGACCCCAACCTACAATGAGCAGTTCTTC. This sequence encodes CSAQTPTYNEQFF.

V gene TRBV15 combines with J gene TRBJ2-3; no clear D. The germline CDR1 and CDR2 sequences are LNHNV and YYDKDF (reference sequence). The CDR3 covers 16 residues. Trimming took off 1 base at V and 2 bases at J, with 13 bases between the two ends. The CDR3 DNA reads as TGTGCCACCAGCAGAGCCTATCCAACCACCACAGATACGCAGTATTTT. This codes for CATSRAYPTTTDTQYF.

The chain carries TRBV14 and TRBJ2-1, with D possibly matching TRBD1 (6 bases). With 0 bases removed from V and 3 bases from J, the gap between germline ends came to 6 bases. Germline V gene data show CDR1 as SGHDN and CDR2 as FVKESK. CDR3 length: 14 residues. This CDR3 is CASSQEDSYNEQFF. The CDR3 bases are TGTGCCAGCAGCCAAGAGGACAGCTACAATGAGCAGTTCTTC. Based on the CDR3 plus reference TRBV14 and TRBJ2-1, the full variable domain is EAGVTQFPSHSVIEKGQTVTLRCDPISGHDNLYWYRRVMGKEIKFLLHFVKESKQDESGMPNNRFLAERTGGTYSTLKVQPAELEDSGVYFCASSQEDSYNEQFFGPGTRLTVL.

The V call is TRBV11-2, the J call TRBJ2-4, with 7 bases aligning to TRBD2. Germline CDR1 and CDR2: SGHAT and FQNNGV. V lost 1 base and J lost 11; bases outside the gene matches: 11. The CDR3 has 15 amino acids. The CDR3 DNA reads TGTGCCAGCAGCTTAGTGGGGGGACCTCGGGGGGTTCAGTACTTC. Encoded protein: CASSLVGGPRGVQYF.

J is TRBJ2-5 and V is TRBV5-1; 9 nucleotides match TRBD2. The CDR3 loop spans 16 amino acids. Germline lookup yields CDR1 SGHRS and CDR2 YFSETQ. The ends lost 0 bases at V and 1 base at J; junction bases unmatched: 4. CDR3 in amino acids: CASSLALAGTQETQYF. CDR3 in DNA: TGCGCCAGCAGCTTGGCGCTAGCGGGGACCCAAGAGACCCAGTACTTC.

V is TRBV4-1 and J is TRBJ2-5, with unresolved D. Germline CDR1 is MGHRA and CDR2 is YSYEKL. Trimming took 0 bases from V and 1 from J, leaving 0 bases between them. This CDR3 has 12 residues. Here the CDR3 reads CASSQDQETQYF. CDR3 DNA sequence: TGCGCCAGCAGCCAAGACCAAGAGACCCAGTACTTC.

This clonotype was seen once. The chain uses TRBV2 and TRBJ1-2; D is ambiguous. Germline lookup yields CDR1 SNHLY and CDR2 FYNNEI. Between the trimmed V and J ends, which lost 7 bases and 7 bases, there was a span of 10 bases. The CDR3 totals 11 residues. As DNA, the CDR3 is TGTGCCAGCACTGTGGGCTCTGGCTACACCTTC. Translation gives CASTVGSGYTF.

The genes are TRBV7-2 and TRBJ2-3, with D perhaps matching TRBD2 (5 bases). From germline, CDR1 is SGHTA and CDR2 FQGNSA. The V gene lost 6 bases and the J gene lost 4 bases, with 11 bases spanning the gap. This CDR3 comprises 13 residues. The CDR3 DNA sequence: TGTGCCAGCAGATCCGAGGGTCCAGATACGCAGTATTTT. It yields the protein CASRSEGPDTQYF.

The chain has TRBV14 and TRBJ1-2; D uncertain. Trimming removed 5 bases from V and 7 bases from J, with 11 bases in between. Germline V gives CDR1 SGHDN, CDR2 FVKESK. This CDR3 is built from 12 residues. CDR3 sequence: CASSLQRSGYTF. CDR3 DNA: TGTGCCAGCAGCTTACAGAGAAGTGGCTACACCTTC.

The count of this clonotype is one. The CDR3 loop is CSVGDRAYNEQFF. The CDR3 coding sequence is TGCAGCGTTGGGGACAGAGCCTACAATGAGCAGTTCTTC. The chain recombines TRBV29-1 with TRBJ2-1; 7 nucleotides agree with TRBD1. Germline V lookup: CDR1 SQVTM, CDR2 ANQGSEA. CDR3 size: 13 residues. The V gene end was trimmed by 4 bases and the J gene end by 2 bases; junction bases not matched to a gene: 2.

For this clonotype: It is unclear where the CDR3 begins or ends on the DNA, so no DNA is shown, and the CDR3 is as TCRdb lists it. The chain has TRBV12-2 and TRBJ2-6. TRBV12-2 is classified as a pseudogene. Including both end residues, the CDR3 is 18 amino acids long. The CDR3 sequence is CASRLRWVWASGANVLTF.

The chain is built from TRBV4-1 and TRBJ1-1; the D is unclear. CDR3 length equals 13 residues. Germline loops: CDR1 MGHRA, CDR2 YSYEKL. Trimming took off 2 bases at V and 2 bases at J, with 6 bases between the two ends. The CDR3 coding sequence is TGCGCCAGCAGCCAACTGGATAACACTGAAGCTTTCTTT. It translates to CASSQLDNTEAFF.

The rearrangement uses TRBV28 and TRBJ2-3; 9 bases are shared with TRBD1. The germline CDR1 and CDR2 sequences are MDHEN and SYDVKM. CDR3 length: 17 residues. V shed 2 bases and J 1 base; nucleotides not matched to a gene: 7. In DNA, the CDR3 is TGTGCCAGCAGTTTACCTCGGACAGGGGATGGCACAGATACGCAGTATTTT. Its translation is CASSLPRTGDGTDTQYF.

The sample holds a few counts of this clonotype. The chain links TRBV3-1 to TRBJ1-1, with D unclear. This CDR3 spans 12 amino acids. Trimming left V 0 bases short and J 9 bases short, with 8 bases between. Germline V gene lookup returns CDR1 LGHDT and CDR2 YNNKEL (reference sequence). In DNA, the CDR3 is TGTGCCAGCAGCCAAGAGGGCGCGAAAGCTTTCTTT. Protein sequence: CASSQEGAKAFF.

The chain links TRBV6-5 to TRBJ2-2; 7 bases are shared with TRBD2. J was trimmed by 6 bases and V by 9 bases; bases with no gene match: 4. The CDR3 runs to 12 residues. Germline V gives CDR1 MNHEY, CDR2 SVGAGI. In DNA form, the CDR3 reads TGTGCCAGTAGACGGGGGGCCGGGGAGCTGTTTTTT. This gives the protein CASRRGAGELFF.

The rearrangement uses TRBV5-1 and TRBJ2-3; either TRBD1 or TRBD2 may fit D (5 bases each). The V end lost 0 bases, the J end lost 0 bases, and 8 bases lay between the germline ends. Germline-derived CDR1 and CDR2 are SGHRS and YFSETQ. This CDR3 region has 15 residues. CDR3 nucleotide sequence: TGCGCCAGCAGCTTGGGAGGGGACAGCACAGATACGCAGTATTTT. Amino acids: CASSLGGDSTDTQYF.

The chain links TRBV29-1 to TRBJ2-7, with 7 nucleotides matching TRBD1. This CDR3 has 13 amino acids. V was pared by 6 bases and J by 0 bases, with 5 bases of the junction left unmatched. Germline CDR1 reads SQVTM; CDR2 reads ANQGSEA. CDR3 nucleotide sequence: TGCAGCGTACCGACAGGGAGCTCCTACGAGCAGTACTTC. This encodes CSVPTGSSYEQYF.

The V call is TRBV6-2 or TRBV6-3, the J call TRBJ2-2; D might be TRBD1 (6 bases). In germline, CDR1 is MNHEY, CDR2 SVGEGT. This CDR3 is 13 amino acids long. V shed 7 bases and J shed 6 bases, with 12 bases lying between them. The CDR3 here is CASTGALAGELFF. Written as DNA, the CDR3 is TGTGCCAGCACAGGGGCGCTGGCCGGGGAGCTGTTTTTT.

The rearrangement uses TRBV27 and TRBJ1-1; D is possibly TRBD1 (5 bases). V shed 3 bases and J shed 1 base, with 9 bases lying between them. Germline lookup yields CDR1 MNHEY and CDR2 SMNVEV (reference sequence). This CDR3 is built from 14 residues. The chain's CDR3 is CASSFGGGNTEAFF. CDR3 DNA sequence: TGTGCCAGCAGTTTCGGGGGGGGGAACACTGAAGCTTTCTTT.

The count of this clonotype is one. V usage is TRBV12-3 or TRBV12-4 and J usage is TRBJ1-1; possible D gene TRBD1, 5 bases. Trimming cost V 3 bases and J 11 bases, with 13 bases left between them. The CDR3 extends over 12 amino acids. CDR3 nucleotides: TGTGCCAGCAGTTTCACGGGGGAGCGGGCTTTCTTT. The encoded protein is CASSFTGERAFF.